A selection of T cell receptor beta chains follows, all from one sample in a study of T cell repertoires in cytomegalovirus infection. Using its own MiXCR run on the reads, TCRdb lists one record per CDR3 protein. The sample has under 300,000 distinct CDR3 sequences, around 12% seen once; the top ten hold 1.6%. Sequenced: PBMCs. The source of these receptors is a human donor in good health (CMV status not recorded). Some clones in this sample may be carry-over from other donors' samples. CDR3s include the opening cysteine and the closing phenylalanine or tryptophan. The D gene is left open where the match is weak. A clone size is listed for some rows: how often the clone was seen (once, few, many), or a class if it is expanded.

j_call: TRBJ2-7
d_call: TRBD2
clone_size: many
v_call: TRBV19
cdr3_aa: CASSIPAGDSYEQYF
cdr3_nt: TGTGCCAGTAGTATACCAGCGGGAGACTCCTACGAGCAGTACTTC

j_call: TRBJ1-2
d_call: TRBD1
clone_size: many
v_call: TRBV7-2
cdr3_aa: CASYRGSGYTF
cdr3_nt: TGTGCCAGCTACAGGGGCAGTGGCTACACCTTC

j_call: TRBJ2-7
d_call: TRBD2
clone_size: -
v_call: TRBV2
cdr3_aa: CASSEAALAGYEQYF
cdr3_nt: TGTGCCAGCAGTGAAGCAGCGCTAGCGGGCTACGAGCAGTACTTC

j_call: TRBJ2-4
d_call: TRBD2
clone_size: many
v_call: TRBV7-2
cdr3_aa: CASSSLGLAGGLAKNIQYF
cdr3_nt: TGTGCCAGCAGCTCTCTCGGACTAGCGGGGGGCCTAGCCAAAAACATTCAGTACTTC

j_call: TRBJ2-3
d_call: -
clone_size: many
v_call: TRBV7-2
cdr3_aa: CASSPGLLQYF
cdr3_nt: TGTGCCAGCAGCCCGGGACTTCTGCAGTATTTT

j_call: TRBJ2-7
d_call: TRBD2
clone_size: many
v_call: TRBV7-2
cdr3_aa: CASSLVAGAIYEQYF
cdr3_nt: TGTGCCAGCAGCTTAGTAGCGGGGGCGATCTACGAGCAGTACTTC

j_call: TRBJ1-6
d_call: TRBD1
clone_size: few
v_call: TRBV5-6
cdr3_aa: CASSSRDRGNSPLHF
cdr3_nt: TGTGCCAGCAGCTCCCGGGACAGGGGAAATTCACCCCTCCACTTT

j_call: TRBJ2-7
d_call: -
clone_size: -
v_call: TRBV20-1
cdr3_aa: CSARDQGGYEQYF
cdr3_nt: TGCAGTGCTAGAGATCAGGGGGGTTACGAGCAGTACTTC

j_call: TRBJ2-7
d_call: -
clone_size: many
v_call: TRBV7-9
cdr3_aa: CASSHDRSLYEQYF
cdr3_nt: TGTGCCAGCAGCCACGACCGGTCCCTATACGAGCAGTACTTC

j_call: TRBJ2-6
d_call: -
clone_size: -
v_call: TRBV28
cdr3_aa: CASSSHPVVLTF
cdr3_nt: TGTGCCAGCAGTTCCCACCCGGTCGTCCTGACTTTC

j_call: TRBJ2-5
d_call: -
clone_size: few
v_call: TRBV5-8
cdr3_aa: CASSPPGDLQETQYF
cdr3_nt: TGTGCCAGCAGCCCCCCCGGGGACCTCCAAGAGACCCAGTACTTC

j_call: TRBJ2-6
d_call: -
clone_size: many
v_call: TRBV7-6
cdr3_aa: CASSSLFAGANVLTF
cdr3_nt: TGTGCCAGCAGCTCCCTTTTCGCTGGGGCCAACGTCCTGACTTTC

j_call: TRBJ2-5
d_call: TRBD2
clone_size: few
v_call: TRBV3-1
cdr3_aa: CASSQDPRLAGGSQETQYF
cdr3_nt: TGTGCCAGCAGCCAGGACCCGAGACTAGCGGGAGGGTCCCAAGAGACCCAGTACTTC

j_call: TRBJ2-7
d_call: -
clone_size: many
v_call: TRBV7-9
cdr3_aa: CASSLPGDPYEQYF
cdr3_nt: TGTGCCAGCAGCTTGCCGGGCGACCCCTACGAGCAGTACTTC

j_call: TRBJ1-1
d_call: -
clone_size: -
v_call: TRBV20-1
cdr3_aa: CSARGPVPEAFF
cdr3_nt: TGCAGTGCTAGGGGCCCCGTGCCTGAAGCTTTCTTT

j_call: TRBJ1-1
d_call: TRBD1
clone_size: many
v_call: TRBV20-1
cdr3_aa: CSAKGTVEAFF
cdr3_nt: TGCAGTGCTAAAGGGACAGTTGAAGCTTTCTTT

j_call: TRBJ2-4
d_call: TRBD2
clone_size: -
v_call: TRBV11-2
cdr3_aa: CASSSFSSGRALLAKNIQYF
cdr3_nt: TGTGCCAGCAGCTCATTTTCTAGCGGGAGGGCCTTACTAGCCAAAAACATTCAGTACTTC

j_call: TRBJ2-7
d_call: TRBD1
clone_size: -
v_call: TRBV3-1
cdr3_aa: CASSLFGQGVYEQYF
cdr3_nt: TGTGCCAGCAGCCTGTTCGGGCAGGGGGTGTACGAGCAGTACTTC

j_call: TRBJ1-4
d_call: -
clone_size: few
v_call: TRBV11-2
cdr3_aa: CASSSYGGETNEKLFF
cdr3_nt: TGTGCCAGCAGCTCCTACGGGGGTGAGACTAATGAAAAACTGTTTTTT

j_call: TRBJ2-5
d_call: -
clone_size: many
v_call: TRBV7-2
cdr3_aa: CASSPPSVQETQYF
cdr3_nt: TGTGCCAGCAGCCCCCCTAGCGTCCAAGAGACCCAGTACTTC

j_call: TRBJ1-2
d_call: -
clone_size: many
v_call: TRBV14
cdr3_aa: CASSQDTRPYGYTF
cdr3_nt: TGTGCCAGCAGCCAAGACACCCGCCCGTATGGCTACACCTTC

j_call: TRBJ1-2
d_call: -
clone_size: -
v_call: TRBV3-1
cdr3_aa: CASSQNSEYGYTF
cdr3_nt: TGTGCCAGCAGCCAAAACAGCGAATATGGCTACACCTTC

j_call: TRBJ2-2
d_call: -
clone_size: many
v_call: TRBV7-2
cdr3_aa: CASSLEIPGELFF
cdr3_nt: TGTGCCAGCAGCTTAGAAATTCCCGGGGAGCTGTTTTTT

j_call: TRBJ2-1
d_call: TRBD2
clone_size: few
v_call: TRBV5-1
cdr3_aa: CASSNVAGRGLNEQFF
cdr3_nt: TGCGCCAGCAGCAATGTAGCGGGGCGAGGACTAAATGAGCAGTTCTTC

j_call: TRBJ2-1
d_call: -
clone_size: many
v_call: TRBV7-2
cdr3_aa: CASSLGAGYNEQFF
cdr3_nt: TGTGCCAGCAGCTTAGGTGCGGGATACAATGAGCAGTTCTTC

j_call: TRBJ2-4
d_call: TRBD2
clone_size: many
v_call: TRBV10-3
cdr3_aa: CAISESPAGGVAKNIQYF
cdr3_nt: TGTGCCATCAGTGAGTCGCCAGCGGGAGGGGTAGCCAAAAACATTCAGTACTTC

j_call: TRBJ2-1
d_call: -
clone_size: -
v_call: TRBV9
cdr3_aa: CASSVGQVPTNEQFF
cdr3_nt: TGTGCCAGCAGCGTAGGACAGGTCCCCACCAATGAGCAGTTCTTC

j_call: TRBJ2-2
d_call: -
clone_size: -
v_call: TRBV2
cdr3_aa: CASSEGQHVGELFF
cdr3_nt: TGTGCCAGCAGTGAGGGGCAGCATGTCGGGGAGCTGTTTTTT

j_call: TRBJ2-7
d_call: -
clone_size: many
v_call: TRBV6-2/TRBV6-3
cdr3_aa: CASSSYATGLREQYF
cdr3_nt: TGTGCCAGCAGCTCGTACGCGACAGGCTTAAGGGAGCAGTACTTC

j_call: TRBJ2-7
d_call: -
clone_size: -
v_call: TRBV5-1
cdr3_aa: CASSLSTTYEQYF
cdr3_nt: TGCGCCAGCAGCTTGAGCACAACCTACGAGCAGTACTTC

j_call: TRBJ2-3
d_call: -
clone_size: -
v_call: TRBV30
cdr3_aa: CAWNHQGTLETDTQYF
cdr3_nt: TGTGCCTGGAACCACCAGGGGACCCTGGAAACAGATACGCAGTATTTT

j_call: TRBJ2-1
d_call: -
clone_size: few
v_call: TRBV29-1
cdr3_aa: CSVSSYNEQFF
cdr3_nt: TGCAGCGTCTCCTCCTACAATGAGCAGTTCTTC

j_call: TRBJ2-5
d_call: TRBD2
clone_size: many
v_call: TRBV7-9
cdr3_aa: CASSLHGGETQYF
cdr3_nt: TGTGCCAGCAGCTTACACGGGGGGGAGACCCAGTACTTC

j_call: TRBJ2-7
d_call: TRBD1
clone_size: -
v_call: TRBV15
cdr3_aa: CATSRDSMGPGQELPYEQYF
cdr3_nt: TGTGCCACCAGCAGAGATTCAATGGGGCCGGGACAGGAACTCCCCTACGAGCAGTACTTC

j_call: TRBJ2-5
d_call: -
clone_size: many
v_call: TRBV28
cdr3_aa: CASSQQDLQETQYF
cdr3_nt: TGTGCCAGCAGCCAACAAGACCTCCAAGAGACCCAGTACTTC

j_call: TRBJ1-6
d_call: TRBD1
clone_size: many
v_call: TRBV11-2
cdr3_aa: CASSARQGRGNSPLHF
cdr3_nt: TGTGCCAGCAGCGCGAGACAGGGAAGGGGGAATTCACCCCTCCACTTT

j_call: TRBJ1-2
d_call: -
clone_size: many
v_call: TRBV12-3/TRBV12-4
cdr3_aa: CASSLLGQRTNYGYTF
cdr3_nt: TGTGCCAGCAGTTTACTCGGACAGAGAACTAACTATGGCTACACCTTC

j_call: TRBJ1-4
d_call: -
clone_size: -
v_call: TRBV28
cdr3_aa: CASRAAVTTNEKLFF
cdr3_nt: TGTGCCAGCCGGGCGGCTGTAACAACTAATGAAAAACTGTTTTTT

j_call: TRBJ1-6
d_call: TRBD1
clone_size: -
v_call: TRBV6-5
cdr3_aa: CASSLTGTASRSPLHF
cdr3_nt: TGTGCCAGCAGTTTGACCGGGACAGCATCTAGGTCACCCCTCCACTTT

j_call: TRBJ2-7
d_call: -
clone_size: many
v_call: TRBV7-3
cdr3_aa: CASSQGGTDLEQYF
cdr3_nt: TGTGCCAGCAGCCAAGGGGGGACAGATCTCGAGCAGTACTTC

j_call: TRBJ2-5
d_call: TRBD2
clone_size: few
v_call: TRBV20-1
cdr3_aa: CSARDRLAGQETQYF
cdr3_nt: TGCAGTGCTAGGGACCGACTAGCGGGGCAAGAGACCCAGTACTTC

j_call: TRBJ2-2
d_call: -
clone_size: many
v_call: TRBV7-8
cdr3_aa: CASSLVVIGTGELFF
cdr3_nt: TGTGCCAGCAGCTTAGTCGTAATCGGCACCGGGGAGCTGTTTTTT

j_call: TRBJ1-1
d_call: -
clone_size: -
v_call: TRBV7-9
cdr3_aa: CASSLNGGIGEAFF
cdr3_nt: TGTGCCAGCAGCTTAAATGGAGGGATCGGTGAAGCTTTCTTT

j_call: TRBJ1-6
d_call: -
clone_size: many
v_call: TRBV7-2
cdr3_aa: CASSLRERPGSPLHF
cdr3_nt: TGTGCCAGCAGCCTGAGAGAACGCCCCGGGTCACCCCTCCACTTT

j_call: TRBJ2-1
d_call: TRBD1
clone_size: -
v_call: TRBV6-2/TRBV6-3
cdr3_aa: CASRPPGQEGRQFF
cdr3_nt: TGTGCCAGCAGGCCTCCGGGACAGGAAGGTCGACAGTTCTTC

j_call: TRBJ1-5
d_call: -
clone_size: few
v_call: TRBV19
cdr3_aa: CASSADHNQPQHF
cdr3_nt: TGTGCCAGTAGTGCGGACCACAATCAGCCCCAGCATTTT

j_call: TRBJ1-2
d_call: -
clone_size: many
v_call: TRBV29-1
cdr3_aa: CSASGGGYGYTF
cdr3_nt: TGCAGCGCCTCCGGGGGAGGATATGGCTACACCTTC